This T cell receptor beta chain was identified during a study of OX40 agonist ivuxolimab in advanced cancers. Overall study findings and caveats: Antigen specificity of clonally expanded peripheral T cells was not established. The mean number of expanded clones was higher in CD8+ T cells than in CD4+.

With 0 bases removed from V and 5 bases from J, the gap between germline ends came to 17 bases. This CDR3 is 16 amino acids long. Germline V gene data show CDR1 as SGHRS and CDR2 as YFSETQ. TCRdb keeps only in-frame clones here, not all; method: immunoSEQ multiplex PCR. The sample contains 78,000 or so clones, about 90% of which appear only once. As to this clone: Its specificity is not known.

The material sequenced was CD4+ or CD8+ T cells sorted from blood, taken in a trial of the OX40 agonist ivuxolimab. The sequence was obtained from an adult with an advanced solid tumor such as melanoma, head and neck, liver or kidney cancer. The chain employs TRBV5-1 and TRBJ2-5; the D is unclear. In nucleotides, the CDR3 is TGCGCCAGCAGCTTGGCGCGGCCAGCTTCGTTGGAGACCCAGTACTTC. This translates into CASSLARPASLETQYF.